This T cell receptor (beta chain) was observed in a study of T cells expressing NK-cell markers (dated by TCRdb to the early 2020s). In the study overall: In sorted CD3+CD56+NKG2C+, CD3+CD56+NKG2C- and CD3+CD56-NKG2C+ T-cell subsets from eight donors, TCR beta-chain repertoires were profiled. Randomly selected healthy volunteers, three men and five women, were used as the eight sequenced donors. Among the eight sequenced donors, only one was HCMV-seronegative, while the other seven were HCMV-seropositive. The libraries were sequenced on Illumina HiSeq 2000/2500, MiSeq or NextSeq, producing 2 x 150 bp reads. What the study reported, not specific to this receptor: It remained unclear whether the expanded NKG2C-expressing T cell clones were specific for HCMV antigens. Those dominant clonotypes were again the most abundant among CD3+CD56-NKG2C+ cells in a handful of donors, at roughly 25-65%. In about 6 donors, the dominant CD3+CD56+NKG2C+ clonotypes were found to rank among the top 10 CD8+ clonotypes and to make up about 1.0-7.0% of CD8+ T cells.

Sequencing took place on an Illumina HiSeq 2000. TCR beta cDNA libraries were prepared using 5'RACE template switching, which introduced a universal primer site and unique molecular identifiers. cDNA synthesis was primed from the TCR beta constant segment and was followed by two successive PCR amplification steps. The authors' pipeline ran thus. Reads were demultiplexed and grouped by UMI with MIGEC, and clonotypes were assembled and quantified with MiTCR. Only TCR cDNA sequences supported by at least two reads were kept to exclude erroneous sequences. The tcR package was used for downstream repertoire analysis, with clonotypes matched between fractions based on CDR3 nucleotide sequence plus V segment. VDJmatch was used to annotate antigen specificity against VDJdb, with one amino acid substitution allowed in CDR3. After the reads were reprocessed by TCRdb, one entry was made per CDR3 protein sequence, with no DNA. Clone size and V and J calls follow TCRdb, not the original study. The table for this sample records around 7,500 distinct CDR3 sequences. The leading ten clones occupy more than 9% of the sample.

There are 13 amino acids in the CDR3, from cysteine to phenylalanine inclusive. There is no recorded DNA. According to the germline V gene, CDR1 reads SGHRS and CDR2 reads YFSETQ. Going by frequency alone, this clonotype is medium-sized (0.01 to 0.1%); a count is unavailable. Its target antigen remains unknown. HCMV serostatus was determined by detecting HCMV-specific IgG in serum with a commercial ELISA kit. Peripheral blood mononuclear cells were isolated from blood by Ficoll density gradient centrifugation. The sequence is built from TRBV5-1 and TRBJ1-2. What was sequenced was blood T cells: a sorted CD56 or NKG2C T cell subset, CD4+ or CD8+ T cells, or bulk PBMC T cells (not recorded which). The sequence derives from a young man in good health. Donor details come from another sample of the same person, matched by shared clones. CDR3 region: CASRKELDYGYTF.